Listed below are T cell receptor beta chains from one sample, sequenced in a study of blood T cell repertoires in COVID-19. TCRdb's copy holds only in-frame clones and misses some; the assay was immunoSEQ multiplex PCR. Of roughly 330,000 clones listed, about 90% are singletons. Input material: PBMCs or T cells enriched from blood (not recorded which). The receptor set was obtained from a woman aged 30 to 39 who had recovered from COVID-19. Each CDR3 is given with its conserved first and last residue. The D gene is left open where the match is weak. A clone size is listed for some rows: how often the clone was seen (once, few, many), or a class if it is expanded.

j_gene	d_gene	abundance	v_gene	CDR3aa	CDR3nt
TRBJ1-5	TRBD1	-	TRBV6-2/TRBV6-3	CASSQRQGNQPQHF	TGTGCCAGCAGTCAGCGACAGGGGAATCAGCCCCAGCATTTT
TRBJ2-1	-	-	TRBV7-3	CASSPVFGEQFF	TGTGCCAGCAGTCCCGTGTTCGGGGAGCAGTTCTTC
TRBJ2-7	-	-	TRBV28	CASSFTGNYEQYF	TGTGCCAGCAGTTTTACAGGGAACTACGAGCAGTACTTC
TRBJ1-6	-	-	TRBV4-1	CASSPYPRNLLSPLHF	TGCGCCAGCAGCCCGTATCCTAGGAACCTACTCTCACCCCTCCACTTT
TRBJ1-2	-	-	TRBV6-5	CASSQDRLYGYTF	TGTGCCAGCAGCCAAGACAGATTGTATGGCTACACCTTC
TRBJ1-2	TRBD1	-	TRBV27	CASSSDAWTGGGYTF	TGTGCCAGCAGTTCCGACGCATGGACAGGGGGAGGCTACACCTTC
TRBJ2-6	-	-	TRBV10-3	CAISDQPLSSGANVLTF	TGTGCCATCAGTGACCAACCTCTGAGCTCTGGGGCCAACGTCCTGACTTTC
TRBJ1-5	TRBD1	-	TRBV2	CASCRDRDQPQHF	TGTGCCAGCTGCCGGGACAGGGATCAGCCCCAGCATTTT
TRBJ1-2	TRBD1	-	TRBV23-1	CASSQSVQGDNYGYTF	TGCGCCAGCAGTCAATCGGTACAGGGGGATAACTATGGCTACACCTTC
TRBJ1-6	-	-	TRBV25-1	CASTDRNSSPLHF	TGTGCCAGCACGGACAGAAACTCTTCACCCCTCCACTTT
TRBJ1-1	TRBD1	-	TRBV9	CASSPRTGKANTEAFF	TGTGCCAGCAGCCCTCGGACAGGGAAGGCGAACACTGAAGCTTTCTTT
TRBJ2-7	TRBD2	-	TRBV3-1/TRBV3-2	CASSQEGRGGSYEQYF	TGTGCCAGCAGCCAAGAAGGACGGGGGGGCTCCTACGAGCAGTACTTC
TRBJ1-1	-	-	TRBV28	CASRVDSYTEAFF	TGTGCCAGCAGAGTGGACAGCTACACTGAAGCTTTCTTT
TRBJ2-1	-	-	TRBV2	CASSEGVSSYNEQFF	TGTGCCAGCAGTGAGGGAGTGAGCTCCTACAATGAGCAGTTCTTC
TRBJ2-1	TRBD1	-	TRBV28	CASSFPGTGWFF	TGTGCCAGCAGTTTCCCCGGGACAGGGTGGTTCTTC
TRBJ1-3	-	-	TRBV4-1	CASSQEDYFVSGNTIYF	TGCGCCAGCAGTCAAGAAGACTACTTCGTCTCTGGAAACACCATATATTTT
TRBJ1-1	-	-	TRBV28	CASRSQWVGGGTEAFF	TGTGCCAGCAGATCGCAGTGGGTGGGGGGAGGCACTGAAGCTTTCTTT
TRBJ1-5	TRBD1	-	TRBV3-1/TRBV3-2	CASSQDYGTGSNQPQHF	TGTGCCAGCAGCCAAGACTACGGGACAGGGTCTAATCAGCCCCAGCATTTT
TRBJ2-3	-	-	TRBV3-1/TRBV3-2	CASSQDLTGIGTQYF	TGTGCCAGCAGCCAAGATTTGACCGGGATCGGTACGCAGTATTTT
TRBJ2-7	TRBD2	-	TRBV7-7	CASSYLAGYEQYF	TGTGCCAGCAGCTACCTAGCGGGATACGAGCAGTACTTC
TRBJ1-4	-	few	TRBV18	CASSPPEGEKLFF	TGTGCCAGCTCACCACCGGAGGGCGAAAAACTGTTTTTT
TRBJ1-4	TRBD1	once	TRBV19	CASRPSRTGGSEKLFF	TGTGCCAGTAGACCATCCCGGACAGGGGGAAGTGAAAAACTGTTTTTT
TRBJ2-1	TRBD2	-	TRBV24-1	CATSDLGLAGGPNNEQFF	TGTGCCACCAGTGATTTGGGACTAGCGGGGGGGCCAAACAATGAGCAGTTCTTC
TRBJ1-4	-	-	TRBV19	CASRDEEKLFF	TGTGCCAGTCGGGATGAGGAAAAACTGTTTTTT
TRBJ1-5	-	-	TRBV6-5	CASLGATNQPQHF	TGTGCCAGCTTAGGGGCGACAAATCAGCCCCAGCATTTT
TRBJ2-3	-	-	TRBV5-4	CASNQDRSTDTQYF	TGTGCCAGCAACCAGGACAGATCCACAGATACGCAGTATTTT
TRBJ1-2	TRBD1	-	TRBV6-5	CASSLRDRVRSYTF	TGTGCCAGCAGCCTCCGGGACAGGGTACGGAGCTACACCTTC
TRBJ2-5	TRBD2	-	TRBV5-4	CASSFRGGETQYF	TGTGCCAGCAGCTTCCGGGGGGGAGAGACCCAGTACTTC
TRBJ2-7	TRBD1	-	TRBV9	CASSPRDRGKNEQYF	TGTGCCAGCAGCCCACGGGACAGGGGAAAAAACGAGCAGTACTTC
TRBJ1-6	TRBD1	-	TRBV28	CASTILGTDNSPLHF	TGTGCCAGCACAATCCTAGGGACAGATAATTCACCCCTCCACTTT
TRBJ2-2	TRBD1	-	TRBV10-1	CARTPPGTGVVNTGELFF	TGCGCCAGGACCCCCCCCGGGACAGGGGTGGTGAACACCGGGGAGCTGTTTTTT
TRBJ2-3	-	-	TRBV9	CASSEHPRGDTQYF	TGTGCCAGCAGCGAACACCCCAGGGGAGATACGCAGTATTTT
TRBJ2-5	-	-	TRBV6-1	CASSENLGATGQETQYF	TGTGCCAGCAGTGAAAATCTGGGGGCTACCGGGCAAGAGACCCAGTACTTC
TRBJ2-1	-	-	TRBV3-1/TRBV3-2	CASSQGGGDRNNEQFF	TGTGCCAGCAGCCAAGGAGGTGGAGATAGGAACAATGAGCAGTTCTTC
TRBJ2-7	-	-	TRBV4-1	CASSQSKEGEQYF	TGCGCCAGCAGCCAAAGTAAAGAGGGCGAGCAGTACTTC
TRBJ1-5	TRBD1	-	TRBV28	CATDWDRGLGNQPQHF	TGTGCCACAGACTGGGACAGGGGGCTTGGCAATCAGCCCCAGCATTTT
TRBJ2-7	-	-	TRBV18	CASSRGYEQYF	TGTGCCAGCTCCCGGGGATACGAGCAGTACTTC
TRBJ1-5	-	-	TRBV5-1	CASSLQGNPNQPQHF	TGCGCCAGCAGCTTGCAGGGAAACCCTAATCAGCCCCAGCATTTT
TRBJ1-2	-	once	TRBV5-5	CASSLTPGGTYGYTF	TGTGCCAGCAGCTTGACCCCCGGGGGGACCTATGGCTACACCTTC
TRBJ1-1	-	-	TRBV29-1	CSAQTSGRVDAFF	TGCAGCGCCCAAACCTCGGGGAGGGTGGATGCTTTCTTT
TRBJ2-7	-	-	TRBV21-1	CASSKLGGQGAYEQYF	TGTGCCAGCAGCAAATTAGGGGGACAGGGGGCCTACGAGCAGTACTTC
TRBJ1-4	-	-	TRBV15	CATSTTGEKLFF	TGTGCCACCAGCACAACAGGTGAAAAACTGTTTTTT
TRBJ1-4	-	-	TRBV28	CASGNIATNEKLFF	TGTGCCAGCGGCAATATTGCAACTAATGAAAAACTGTTTTTT